Shown below are 31 T cell receptor beta chains from a single sample sequenced in a study of T cell repertoires in cytomegalovirus infection. Their antigens remain unidentified. From the reads, TCRdb called clonotypes with MiXCR, one entry per CDR3 protein. This table has approximately 910,000 distinct CDR3 sequences, 31% appearing once. Here the sequenced sample was cultured CD8+ T cells from PBMCs, taken from culture after CMV antigen stimulation. The receptors shown here come from a human donor in good health (CMV status not recorded). Some clones in this sample may be carry-over from other donors' samples.

The genes are TRBV24-1 and TRBJ2-3; D remains ambiguous. The CDR3 runs 14 residues. Trimming removed 3 bases from V and 5 bases from J, with 11 bases in between. The germline V gene has CDR1 KGHDR and CDR2 SFDVKD. The CDR3 DNA is TGTGCCACCAGTGATCCCGCCGAAAAAGATACGCAGTATTTT. Its protein product is CATSDPAEKDTQYF.

This clonotype showed up just a few times. The rearrangement links TRBV5-4 to TRBJ1-2; 9 nucleotides match TRBD1. The CDR3 length is 14 residues. The V and J ends lost 3 bases and 3 bases, in that order; junction bases with no gene match: 3. CDR1 is SGHNT and CDR2 is YYREEE in the germline V gene (reference sequence). In DNA form, the CDR3 reads TGTGCCAGCAGCTGGACAGGGGCAGACTATGGCTACACCTTC. Amino acid sequence: CASSWTGADYGYTF.

This sequence joins TRBV20-1 and TRBJ1-2; D perhaps matches TRBD1 (5 bases). Trimming took 0 bases from V and 2 from J, leaving 22 bases between them. Germline assignment: CDR1 DFQATT and CDR2 SNEGSKA (reference sequence). The CDR3 sequence is 18 residues long. CDR3 sequence: CSARDLSFYKDTNYGYTF. In DNA form, the CDR3 reads TGCAGTGCTAGAGATCTTTCTTTTTACAAGGACACCAACTATGGCTACACCTTC.

The genes are TRBV6-6 and TRBJ1-2; 7 bases line up with TRBD1. This CDR3 comprises 17 residues. V dropped 2 bases and J dropped 0; count of bases not matched to a gene: 9. Germline V lookup: CDR1 MNHNY, CDR2 SVGAGI (reference sequence). The CDR3 loop reads CASSYTPGQTSNYGYTF. The DNA of the CDR3 is TGTGCCAGCAGTTACACACCGGGACAGACATCTAACTATGGCTACACCTTC.

This clonotype was detected a few times. The chain carries TRBV6-6 and TRBJ1-2; 9 bases are a match to TRBD1. CDR1 is MNHNY and CDR2 is SVGAGI in the germline V gene (reference sequence). The CDR3 extends over 15 amino acids. The trim removed 5 bases at V and 5 bases at J, leaving 9 bases unmatched. CDR3 sequence: CASSAFPDRGYGYTF. For the CDR3, the DNA is TGTGCCAGCAGTGCATTCCCCGACAGGGGGTATGGCTACACCTTC.

V is TRBV6-2 or TRBV6-3 and J is TRBJ2-7; 7 bases align to TRBD1. CDR1 MNHEY and CDR2 SVGEGT come from the germline V gene. This CDR3 has 16 amino acids. V dropped 7 bases and J dropped 1; count of bases not matched to a gene: 13. The CDR3 nucleotides read TGTGCCAGCAAAAAACTCGGACAGGAGACTTCCTACGAGCAGTACTTC. Protein sequence: CASKKLGQETSYEQYF.

The table lists this clonotype with a few counts. This chain uses TRBV7-8 with TRBJ1-1; D ambiguous. There are 14 residues in the CDR3. Between the trimmed V and J ends, which lost 2 bases and 0 bases, there was a span of 7 bases. The germline V gene encodes CDR1 SGHVS and CDR2 FQNEAQ. The CDR3 sequence is CASSLQPMNTEAFF. The CDR3, as DNA: TGTGCCAGCAGCTTACAGCCCATGAACACTGAAGCTTTCTTT.

This clonotype was seen ten or more times. V usage is TRBV7-8 and J usage is TRBJ2-1, with 9 bases that match TRBD1. The germline V gene has CDR1 SGHVS and CDR2 FQNEAQ. The CDR3 sequence is 16 residues long. Germline trimming cut 5 bases from V and 8 bases from J; bases unmatched to any gene: 13. The CDR3 loop reads CASSGRTGELRDEQFF. The CDR3 region has the DNA TGTGCCAGCAGCGGAAGGACAGGGGAGCTAAGGGATGAGCAGTTCTTC.

This clonotype was counted a few times. V gene TRBV7-9 combines with J gene TRBJ2-7; 8 nucleotides line up with TRBD1. J was trimmed by 7 bases and V by 4 bases; bases with no gene match: 15. The CDR3 is made up of 16 amino acids. Germline V gene lookup returns CDR1 SEHNR and CDR2 FQNEAQ (reference sequence). DNA of the CDR3: TGTGCCAGCAGCTCCACAAGTTCAGGGGGCGGTTCAGAGCAGTACTTC. It is translated as CASSSTSSGGGSEQYF.

This clonotype was seen many times. CDR3 DNA sequence: TGTGCCAGCAGCTGGGACAGTAGCTGGGAGACCCAGTACTTC. Translated, it gives CASSWDSSWETQYF. This chain connects TRBV7-2 to TRBJ2-5, with 7 bases matching TRBD1. CDR1 SGHTA and CDR2 FQGNSA come from the germline V gene. CDR3 length: 14 amino acids. V was clipped by 4 bases and J by 5 bases; unmatched bases: 7.

The chain joins TRBV2 to TRBJ2-3, with 10 bases fitting TRBD2. The J segment lost 1 base and the V segment lost 2 bases, leaving 6 bases of the junction unmatched. Germline CDR1 is SNHLY and CDR2 is FYNNEI. The CDR3 sequence is 17 residues long. The CDR3 reads CASSEKLGLAGTDTQYF. The CDR3 region has the DNA TGTGCCAGCAGTGAAAAATTAGGACTAGCGGGCACAGATACGCAGTATTTT.

In its sample, this clonotype was seen a few times. CDR3 in DNA: TGCGCCAGCAGCCATCGTGGGACAGGGGCTACCAATCAGCCCCAGCATTTT. Translating it yields CASSHRGTGATNQPQHF. The chain joins TRBV4-1 to TRBJ1-5; TRBD1 agrees at 10 bases. This CDR3 is 17 amino acids long. Germline values: CDR1 MGHRA, CDR2 YSYEKL. The junction had 8 bases not matched to a gene; V was cut back by 3 bases and J by 3 bases.

CDR3 in DNA: TGCGCCAGCAGCCAAGAGAGCAGGACACGCGATGGCTACACCTTC. Translated, it gives CASSQESRTRDGYTF. The chain recombines TRBV4-1 with TRBJ1-2, with D perhaps matching TRBD1 (5 bases). The CDR3 covers 15 residues. Germline CDR1 MGHRA, CDR2 YSYEKL. Trimming removed 0 bases at V and 6 bases at J, with 14 bases between.

J is TRBJ2-1 and V is TRBV12-3 or TRBV12-4, with TRBD1 as a possible D gene (5 bases). The V and J ends lost 2 bases and 1 base respectively, with 9 bases between them. CDR3 length: 15 amino acids. In DNA, the CDR3 is TGTGCCAGCAGTTTAAAACAGGCTTCCTACAATGAGCAGTTCTTC. Amino acid sequence: CASSLKQASYNEQFF.

This clonotype showed up just a few times. The rearrangement joins TRBV27 to TRBJ1-1; TRBD1 matches at 7 bases. This CDR3 comprises 13 residues. After removal of 4 bases from V and 6 bases from J, the junction contained 5 bases not matched to a gene. The V gene's germline CDR1 is MNHEY and CDR2 SMNVEV (reference sequence). CDR3: CASSSTGTAEAFF. The CDR3 DNA follows: TGTGCCAGCAGTTCGACAGGGACCGCTGAAGCTTTCTTT.

This clonotype occurred many times. This chain uses TRBV7-2 with TRBJ2-5, with D perhaps matching TRBD2 (6 bases). The V gene lost 1 base and the J gene lost 1 base, with 10 bases spanning the gap. The CDR3 loop spans 15 amino acids. CDR1 is SGHTA, CDR2 FQGNSA, per germline. CDR3: CASSLGLALQETQYF. CDR3 bases: TGTGCCAGCAGCTTAGGCCTAGCGCTCCAAGAGACCCAGTACTTC.

This clonotype was observed a single time. This sequence joins TRBV6-1 and TRBJ2-1, with 8 nucleotides matching TRBD2. This CDR3 comprises 18 residues. Germline V gene data show CDR1 as MNHNS and CDR2 as SASEGT. V dropped 0 bases and J dropped 5; count of bases not matched to a gene: 12. This chain's CDR3 is CASSEALRGGGLNNEQFF. The CDR3 bases are TGTGCCAGCAGTGAAGCGCTTCGGGGGGGGGGACTTAACAATGAGCAGTTCTTC.

The chain employs TRBV7-9 and TRBJ1-1; D is uncertain. This CDR3 spans 14 amino acids. Looked up from germline, CDR1 is SEHNR and CDR2 is FQNEAQ (reference sequence). The V end lost 1 base, the J end lost 0 bases, and 6 bases lay between the germline ends. The CDR3 DNA follows: TGTGCCAGCAGCTTAGAACAGTTGAACACTGAAGCTTTCTTT. Encoded protein: CASSLEQLNTEAFF. Using reference TRBV7-9 and TRBJ1-1 for the parts outside the CDR3, the full variable domain is DTGVSQNPRHKITKRGQNVTFRCDPISEHNRLYWYRQTLGQGPEFLTYFQNEAQLEKSRLLSDRFSAERPKGSFSTLEIQRTEQGDSAMYLCASSLEQLNTEAFFGQGTRLTVV.

The CDR3 DNA follows: TGTGCCAGCAGTGTCTCGCGGGAGACCTACAAGCAGTACGTC. Translating it yields CASSVSRETYKQYV. The rearrangement uses TRBV6-1 and TRBJ2-7; TRBD2 agrees at 7 bases. The CDR3 has 14 residues. CDR1 is MNHNS and CDR2 is SASEGT in the germline V gene.

This clonotype has a count of ten or more. Germline is not matched at one junction end, which may reflect a read error. The J gene is TRBJ1-1, the V gene TRBV7-9; possible D gene TRBD1, 6 bases. This CDR3 contains 12 residues. CDR1 and CDR2 (germline): SEHNR, FQNEAQ (reference sequence). Here the CDR3 DNA reads TGTGCCAGCAGTTTAGGGGGAGGTGAAGCTTTCTTT. Translating gives CASSLGGGEAFF.

A remark on this clonotype: One junction end disagrees with the germline gene, perhaps due to a read error. This chain uses TRBV7-9 with TRBJ2-7, with D possibly matching TRBD1 (6 bases). The CDR3 loop spans 13 amino acids. Germline V CDR1 and CDR2: SEHNR, FQNEAQ (reference sequence). CDR3 bases: TGTGTCAGCAGCTTAAGACAGGCGTACGAGCAGTACTTC. This codes for CVSSLRQAYEQYF.

To note about this clonotype: Relative to the germline gene, one junction end is altered; a read error may explain this. The rearrangement joins TRBV7-9 to TRBJ1-1; D might be TRBD1 (6 bases). This CDR3 comprises 13 residues. CDR1 and CDR2 (germline): SEHNR, FQNEAQ (reference sequence). This chain's CDR3 is CANSPGTNFEAFF. The CDR3, as DNA: TGTGCCAACAGCCCCGGGACAAACTTTGAAGCTTTCTTT.

The chain recombines TRBV9 with TRBJ1-1; D gene ambiguous. V was cut by 0 bases and J by 6 bases, with 12 bases left in between. This CDR3 has 14 amino acids. Looked up from germline, CDR1 is SGDLS and CDR2 is YYNGEE. The CDR3 DNA reads TGTGCCAGCAGCGTAGGACGGGAAAGGGCTGAAGCTTTCTTT. This translates into CASSVGRERAEAFF.

CDR3 region: CASSYSGAGGVNTEAFF. The CDR3 DNA reads TGTGCCAGCAGTTACTCTGGGGCCGGGGGTGTGAACACTGAAGCTTTCTTT. The rearrangement uses TRBV6-8 and TRBJ1-1; tentative D call: TRBD1 (5 bases). The germline gives CDR1 MNHGY, CDR2 SAAAGT. Trimming stripped 0 bases from V and 0 bases from J, with 14 bases between. The CDR3 extends over 17 amino acids.

This clonotype was recorded only once. This chain joins TRBV12-3 or TRBV12-4 and TRBJ2-3; 12 bases line up with TRBD2. J was trimmed by 6 bases and V by 1 base; bases with no gene match: 2. This CDR3 is built from 15 residues. CDR3 region: CASSLVLAGGDTQYF. In nucleotides, the CDR3 is TGTGCCAGCAGTTTAGTGCTAGCGGGGGGGGATACGCAGTATTTT.

This clonotype was recorded only once. The chain couples TRBV10-3 to TRBJ1-1; possible D gene TRBD1, 6 bases. Trimming shortened V by 4 bases and J by 1 base, and 13 bases separated the two germline ends. There are 15 residues in the CDR3. Germline-derived CDR1 and CDR2 are ENHRY and SYGVKD. CDR3 region: CAISGRGDTNTEAFF. The CDR3 DNA follows: TGTGCCATCAGTGGAAGAGGGGACACGAACACTGAAGCTTTCTTT.

In its sample, this clonotype was seen a few times. V and J are TRBV12-3 or TRBV12-4 and TRBJ2-5; 14 nucleotides align to TRBD2. The V and J ends lost 4 bases and 3 bases, in that order; junction bases with no gene match: 4. The CDR3 extends over 16 amino acids. The CDR3 DNA follows: TGTGCCAGCAGTTGGACTAGCGGGGGGCCTAAAGAGACCCAGTACTTC. Its translation is CASSWTSGGPKETQYF.

Details on this clonotype: At one end, the junction sequence differs from germline, possibly due to a read error. The chain employs TRBV5-3 and TRBJ2-5; D is ambiguous. TRBV5-3 carries the ORF label, with uncertain function. The CDR3 totals 14 residues. Here the CDR3 reads CASSSRPPLGTQYF. In DNA, the CDR3 is TGTGCCAGCAGCTCCAGGCCGCCACTGGGGACCCAGTACTTC.

The chain couples TRBV6-6 to TRBJ2-5; D remains unclear. CDR3 length equals 13 residues. Trimming removed 5 bases from V and 3 bases from J, with 10 bases in between. Germline V gene data show CDR1 as MNHNY and CDR2 as SVGAGI (reference sequence). As DNA, the CDR3 is TGTGCCAGCAGTCAAACACGTAAAGAGACCCAGTACTTC. This codes for CASSQTRKETQYF.

CDR3 coding DNA: TGTGCCAGCACACACTCGGGACCCTTGGACGAGCAGTACGTC. Translated: CASTHSGPLDEQYV. The chain is built from TRBV6-2 or TRBV6-3 and TRBJ2-7; D may correspond to TRBD1 or TRBD2 (5 bases each). Trimming removed 7 bases at V and 5 bases at J, with 18 bases between. CDR1 and CDR2 from the germline V gene are MNHEY and SVGEGT. The CDR3 has 14 amino acids.

The rearrangement links TRBV25-1 to TRBJ1-1; TRBD1 might be the D (6 bases). The CDR3 totals 14 residues. Trimming pared 7 bases from V and 1 base from J, leaving 13 bases between. Germline-derived CDR1 and CDR2 are MGHDK and SYGVNS. CDR3 region: CASTQTGSNTEAFF. The CDR3 nucleotides read TGTGCCAGCACCCAGACAGGATCGAACACTGAAGCTTTCTTT.